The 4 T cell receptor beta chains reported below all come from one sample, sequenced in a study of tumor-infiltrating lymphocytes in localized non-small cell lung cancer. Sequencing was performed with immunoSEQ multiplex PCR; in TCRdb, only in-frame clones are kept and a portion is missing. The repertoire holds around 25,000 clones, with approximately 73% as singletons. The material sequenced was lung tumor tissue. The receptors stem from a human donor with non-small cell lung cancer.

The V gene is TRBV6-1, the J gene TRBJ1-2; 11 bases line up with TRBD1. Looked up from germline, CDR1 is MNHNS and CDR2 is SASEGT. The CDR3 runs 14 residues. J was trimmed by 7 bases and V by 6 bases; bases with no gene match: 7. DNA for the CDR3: TGTGCCAGCAGCAGGACAGGGGGCGGGAGTGGCTACACCTTC. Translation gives CASSRTGGGSGYTF.

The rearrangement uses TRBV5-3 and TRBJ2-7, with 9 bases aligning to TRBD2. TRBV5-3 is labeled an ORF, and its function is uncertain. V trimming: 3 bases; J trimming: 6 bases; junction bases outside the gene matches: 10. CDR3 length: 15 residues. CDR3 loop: CARSSYKLAGAEQYF. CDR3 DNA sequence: TGTGCCAGAAGCTCCTATAAGTTAGCGGGGGCCGAGCAGTACTTC.

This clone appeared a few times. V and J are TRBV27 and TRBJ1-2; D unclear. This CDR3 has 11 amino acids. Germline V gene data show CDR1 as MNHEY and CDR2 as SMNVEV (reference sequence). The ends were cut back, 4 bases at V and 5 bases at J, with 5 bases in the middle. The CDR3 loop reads CASSSGYGYTF. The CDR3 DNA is TGTGCCAGCAGTTCCGGGTATGGCTACACCTTC.

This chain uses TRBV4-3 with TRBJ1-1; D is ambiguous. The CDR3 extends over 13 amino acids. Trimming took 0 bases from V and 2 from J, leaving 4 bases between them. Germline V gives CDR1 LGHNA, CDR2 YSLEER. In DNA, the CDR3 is TGCGCCAGCAGCCAAGATCGAAACACTGAAGCTTTCTTT. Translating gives CASSQDRNTEAFF.